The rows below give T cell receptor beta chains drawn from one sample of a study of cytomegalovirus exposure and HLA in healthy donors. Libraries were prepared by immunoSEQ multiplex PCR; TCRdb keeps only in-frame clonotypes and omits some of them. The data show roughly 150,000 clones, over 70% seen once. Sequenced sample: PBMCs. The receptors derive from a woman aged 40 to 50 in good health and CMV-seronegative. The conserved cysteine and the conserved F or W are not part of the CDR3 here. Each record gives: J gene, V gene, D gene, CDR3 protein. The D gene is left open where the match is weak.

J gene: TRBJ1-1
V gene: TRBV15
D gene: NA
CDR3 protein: ATSRDLFRGNTEAF

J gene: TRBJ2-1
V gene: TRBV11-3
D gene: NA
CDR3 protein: ASSPTSAFSGQF

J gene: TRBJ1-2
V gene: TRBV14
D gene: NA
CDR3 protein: ASSRGGRDWFLGYT

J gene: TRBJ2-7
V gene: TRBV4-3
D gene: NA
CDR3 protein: ASSPEPRREQY

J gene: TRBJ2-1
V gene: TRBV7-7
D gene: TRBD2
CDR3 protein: ASSLGGSGRAGNEQF

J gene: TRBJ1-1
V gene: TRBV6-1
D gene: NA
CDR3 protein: ASSEGVGDGTEAF

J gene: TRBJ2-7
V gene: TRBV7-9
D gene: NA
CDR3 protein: ASSLGEEQY

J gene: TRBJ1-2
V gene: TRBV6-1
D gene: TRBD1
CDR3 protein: ASSLQGAYGYT

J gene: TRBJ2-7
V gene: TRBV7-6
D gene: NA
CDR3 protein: ASSLGGLGEQY

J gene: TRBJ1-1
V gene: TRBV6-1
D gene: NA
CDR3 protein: ASTPVVGGTEAF

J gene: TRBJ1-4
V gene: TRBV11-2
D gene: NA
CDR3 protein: ASSFNSNEKLF

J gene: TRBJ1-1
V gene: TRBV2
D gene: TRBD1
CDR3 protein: ASRGTGGVTEAF

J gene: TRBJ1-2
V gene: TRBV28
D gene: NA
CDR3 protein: ASSLWQADGADGYT